This T cell receptor (beta chain) was observed in a study of cytomegalovirus exposure and HLA in healthy donors. Only a few counts were recorded for this clone. The antigen remains undetermined. The PCR had 60 Vbeta and 13 Jbeta primers. Measured with immunoSEQ multiplex PCR; TCRdb has only the in-frame clones, and not every one. Here the sample spans around 150,000 clones, roughly 62% being singletons. Study-wide results and caveats: In a later analysis, CMV-associated beta chains were mostly HLA-associated, it appeared. The listing of 150 to 200 TCR beta chains classed them as cytomegalovirus-associated.

CDR1 SGHAT and CDR2 FQNNGV come from the germline V gene. Losses at the gene ends were 5 bases for V and 2 bases for J; bases not matched to a gene: 5. This CDR3 contains 15 residues. J is TRBJ2-7 and V is TRBV11-2; 11 nucleotides align to TRBD1. This receptor was obtained from a male donor in good health and CMV-seronegative. Sequenced sample: PBMCs. The CDR3 sequence: CASSVGQGVTYEQYF. The CDR3 DNA follows: TGTGCCAGCAGCGTGGGACAGGGGGTAACCTACGAGCAGTACTTC.